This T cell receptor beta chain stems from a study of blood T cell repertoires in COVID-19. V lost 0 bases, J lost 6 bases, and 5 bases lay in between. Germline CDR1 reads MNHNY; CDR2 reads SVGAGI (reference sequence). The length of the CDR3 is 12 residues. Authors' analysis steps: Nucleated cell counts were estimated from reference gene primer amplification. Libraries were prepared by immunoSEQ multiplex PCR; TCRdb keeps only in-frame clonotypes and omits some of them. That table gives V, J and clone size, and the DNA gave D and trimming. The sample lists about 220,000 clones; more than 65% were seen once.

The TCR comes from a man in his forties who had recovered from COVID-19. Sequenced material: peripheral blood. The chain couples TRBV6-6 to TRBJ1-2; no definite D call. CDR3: CASSYSPDGYTF. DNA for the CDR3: TGTGCCAGCAGTTACTCGCCGGATGGCTACACCTTC.